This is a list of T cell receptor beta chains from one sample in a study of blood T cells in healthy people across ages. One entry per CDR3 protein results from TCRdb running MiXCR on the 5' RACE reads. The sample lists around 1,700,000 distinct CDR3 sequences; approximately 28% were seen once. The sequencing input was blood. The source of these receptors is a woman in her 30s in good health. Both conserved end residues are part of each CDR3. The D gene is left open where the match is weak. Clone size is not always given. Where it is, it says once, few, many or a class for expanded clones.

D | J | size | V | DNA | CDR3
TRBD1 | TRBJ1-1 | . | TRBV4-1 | TGCGCCAGCAGCCTATATCGGACAGGGATGAACACTGAAGCTTTCTTT | CASSLYRTGMNTEAFF
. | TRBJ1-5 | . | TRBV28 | TGTGCCAGCAAGGAAGGTTTCGTCCGTGGGGGCAATCAGCCCCAGCATTTT | CASKEGFVRGGNQPQHF
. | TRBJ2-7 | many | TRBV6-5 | TGTGCCAGCAGTCGACAAAACAGGGATCCCAACGAGCAGTACTTC | CASSRQNRDPNEQYF
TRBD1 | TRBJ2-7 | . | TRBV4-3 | TGCGCCAGCAGCCAATTCCGGGACAGGAGGACCTACGAGCAGTACTTC | CASSQFRDRRTYEQYF
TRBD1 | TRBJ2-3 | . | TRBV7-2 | TGTGCCAGCAGCTTAGCAATGGACAGGGAGACAGATACGCAGTATTTT | CASSLAMDRETDTQYF
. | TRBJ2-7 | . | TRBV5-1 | TGCGCCAGCAACTTGGCGCCCGGGGGCGATTTCTACGAGCAGTACTTC | CASNLAPGGDFYEQYF
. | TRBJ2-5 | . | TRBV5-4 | TGTGCCAGCAGCTCGAACACCGAAGAGACCCAGTACTTC | CASSSNTEETQYF
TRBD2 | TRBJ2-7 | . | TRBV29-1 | TGCAGCGTGCTGACTAGCGGGAAAGACGAGCAGTACTTC | CSVLTSGKDEQYF
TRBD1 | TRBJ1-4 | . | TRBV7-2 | TGTGCCAGCAGCCCACAGGGGCCTAATGAAAAACTGTTTTTT | CASSPQGPNEKLFF
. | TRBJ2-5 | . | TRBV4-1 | TGCGCCAGCACACAGGGAGGGGATGGGACCCAGTACTTC | CASTQGGDGTQYF
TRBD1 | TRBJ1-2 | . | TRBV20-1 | TGCAGTGCTAGTCGACAGGGGGCAAGTGGCTACACCTTC | CSASRQGASGYTF
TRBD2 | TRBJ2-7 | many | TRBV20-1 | TGCAGTGCGAGGCCACTAGCGGGAGGGTCCTACGAGCAGTACTTC | CSARPLAGGSYEQYF
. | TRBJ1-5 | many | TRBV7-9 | TGTGCCAGCAGCATGGAGGGAAATCAGCCCCAGCATTTT | CASSMEGNQPQHF
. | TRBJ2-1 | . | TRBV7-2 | TGTGCCAGCAGCTCCCCCGGCGGCGGGTTACACAATGAGCAGTTCTTC | CASSSPGGGLHNEQFF
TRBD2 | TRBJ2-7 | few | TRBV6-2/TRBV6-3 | TGTGCCAGCAGTTACTCTGGGCGGGACGGGAGGAGTAACACCTACGAGCAGTACTTC | CASSYSGRDGRSNTYEQYF
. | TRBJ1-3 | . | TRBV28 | TGTGCCAGCAGTTTATGGGGAACTGGAAACACCATATATTTT | CASSLWGTGNTIYF
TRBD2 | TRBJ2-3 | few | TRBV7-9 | TGTGCCAGCAACAAGCGGGGGGAAAGCACAGATACGCAGTATTTT | CASNKRGESTDTQYF
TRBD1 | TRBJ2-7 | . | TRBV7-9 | TGTGCCAGCAGCTCCGACAGGGGAATGAACGAGCAGTACTTC | CASSSDRGMNEQYF
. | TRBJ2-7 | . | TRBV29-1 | TGCAGCGTTCGGGGGTTTGATACCTACGAGCAGTACTTC | CSVRGFDTYEQYF
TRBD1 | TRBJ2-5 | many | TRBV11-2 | TGTGCCAGCAGCCCCCTGGGACAGGGGGGAGGAGAGACCCAGTACTTC | CASSPLGQGGGETQYF
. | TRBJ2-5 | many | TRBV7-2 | TGTGCCAGCAGCTTAGGTTGGCGGGGTAGGGAGACCCAGTACTTC | CASSLGWRGRETQYF
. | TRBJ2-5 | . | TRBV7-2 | TGTGCCAGCAGCTTCCCCCCCAGCGGGGAGACCCAGTACTTC | CASSFPPSGETQYF
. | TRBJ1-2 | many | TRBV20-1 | TGCAGTGCTAGGCCCCAGGGGATCTATGGCTACACCTTC | CSARPQGIYGYTF
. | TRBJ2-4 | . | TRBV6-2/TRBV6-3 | TGTGCCAGCAGTAACCAGGGTGGTACGGCCAAAAACATTCAGTACTTC | CASSNQGGTAKNIQYF
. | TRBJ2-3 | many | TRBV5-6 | TGTGCCAGCAGCTTGGATGCGGCCCCGAGCACAGATACGCAGTATTTT | CASSLDAAPSTDTQYF
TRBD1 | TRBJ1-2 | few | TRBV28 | TGTGCCAGCGTTATAGGAGACAGGGAGGCGGAAGGCTACACCTTC | CASVIGDREAEGYTF
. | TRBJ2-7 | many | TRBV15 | TGTGCCACCAGTCCCGTCTTAGGTTGGGAGCAGTACTTC | CATSPVLGWEQYF
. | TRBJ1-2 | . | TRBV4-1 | TGCGCCAGCAGCCAAGCGGCGGCTTCTATCGGCTACACCTTC | CASSQAAASIGYTF
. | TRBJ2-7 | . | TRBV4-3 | TGCGCCAGCAGCCAATCTTTTAGCCGAACCCAAGAGCAGTACTTC | CASSQSFSRTQEQYF
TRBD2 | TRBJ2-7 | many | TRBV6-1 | TGTGCCAGCGGGGGACTAGCGCACTACGAGCAGTACTTC | CASGGLAHYEQYF
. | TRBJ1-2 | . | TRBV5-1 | TGCGCCAGCAGCACCGGGACCCTCTATGGCTACACCTTC | CASSTGTLYGYTF
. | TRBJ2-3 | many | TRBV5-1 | TGCGCCAGCAGCTTGGGGCAGAAAACAGATACGCAGTATTTT | CASSLGQKTDTQYF
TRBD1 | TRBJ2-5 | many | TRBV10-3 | TGTGCCATCAGCCCAAGAACAGGGGGACAAGAGACCCAGTACTTC | CAISPRTGGQETQYF
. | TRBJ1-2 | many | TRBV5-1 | TGCGCCAGCAGCCGACAGTCGACTATCTCCGGCTACACCTTC | CASSRQSTISGYTF
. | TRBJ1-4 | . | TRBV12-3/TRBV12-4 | TGTGCCAGCGGCCCAAGGGCTGGTGAAAAACTGTTTTTT | CASGPRAGEKLFF
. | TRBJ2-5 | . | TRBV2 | TGTGCCAGCAGTGAATTTCCGGGATCAGTGACCCAGTACTTC | CASSEFPGSVTQYF
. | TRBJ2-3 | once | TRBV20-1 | TGCAGTGCCGGGATTGATGATACGCAGTATTTT | CSAGIDDTQYF
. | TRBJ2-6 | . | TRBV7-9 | TGTGCCGGCAGTATCAGAGTTGCTGGGGCCAACGTCCTGACTTTC | CAGSIRVAGANVLTF
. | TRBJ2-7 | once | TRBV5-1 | TGCGCCAGCCAGGGCCCCGGGGCCTACGAGCAGTACTTC | CASQGPGAYEQYF
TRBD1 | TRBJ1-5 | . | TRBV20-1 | TGCAGTGCTAGAGACCGGGACAGGGGTTCCCATCAGCCCCAGCATTTT | CSARDRDRGSHQPQHF
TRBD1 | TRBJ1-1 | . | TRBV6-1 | TGTGCCAGCAGTGTTGGACAGGTGAACACTGAAGCTTTCTTT | CASSVGQVNTEAFF
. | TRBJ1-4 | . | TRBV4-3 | TGCGCCAGCAACGCCCATCCTAATGAAAAACTGTTTTTT | CASNAHPNEKLFF
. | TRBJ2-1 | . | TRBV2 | TGTGCCAGCAGTGAAACTAGGGGCTACAATGAGCAGTTCTTC | CASSETRGYNEQFF
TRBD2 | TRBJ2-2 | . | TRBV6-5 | TGTGCCAGCAGTTCGGGACTAGCAGCGCTCACCGGGGAGCTGTTTTTT | CASSSGLAALTGELFF
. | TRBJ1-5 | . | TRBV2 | TGTGCCAGCAGTGAAAACGATGTTCTCAATCAGCCCCAGCATTTT | CASSENDVLNQPQHF
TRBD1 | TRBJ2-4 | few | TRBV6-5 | TGTGCCAGCAGTTACGACAGGGGGCTCACGGGGGAGGTCAAAAACATTCAGTACTTC | CASSYDRGLTGEVKNIQYF
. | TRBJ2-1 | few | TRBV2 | TGTGCCAGCAGTGAGATTGCAGGGGTCAATGAGCAGTTCTTC | CASSEIAGVNEQFF